Listed below are T cell receptor beta chains from one sample, sequenced in a study of PD-1 blockade in classical Hodgkin lymphoma. Clones were sequenced by immunoSEQ multiplex PCR, and TCRdb holds only the in-frame ones, with some missing. The sample lists approximately 89,000 clones, 83% occurring once. The sequencing here drew on peripheral blood mononuclear cells (PBMCs), taken before the fourth cycle of nivolumab. The source of these receptors is a human donor with classical Hodgkin lymphoma. The CDR3 runs from the conserved cysteine through the conserved F or W. A D gene is named only where the DNA matches it firmly. Size values are once, few and many counts, or a class for expanded clones, and some rows have none.

CDR3aa	CDR3nt	d_gene	v_gene	len	abundance	j_gene
CASSSGPPQDYGYTF	TGTGCCAGCTCGTCCGGGCCACCCCAGGACTATGGCTACACCTTC	.	TRBV18	15	few	TRBJ1-2
CASNHLAGANEQFF	TGTGCCTCTAATCACCTAGCGGGGGCCAATGAGCAGTTCTTC	TRBD2	TRBV19	14	once	TRBJ2-1
CASSDIGTGAEKLFF	TGTGCCAGCAGTGATATCGGGACAGGGGCGGAAAAACTGTTTTTT	TRBD1	TRBV2	15	.	TRBJ1-4
CASRTANYGYTF	TGTGCCAGCAGAACAGCTAACTATGGCTACACCTTC	.	TRBV6-6	12	.	TRBJ1-2
CSVGLLWTSARQGVNEQFF	TGCAGCGTTGGTCTGTTGTGGACTAGCGCGCGTCAAGGAGTTAATGAGCAGTTCTTC	TRBD2	TRBV29-1	19	.	TRBJ2-1
CASSLPGSDTQYF	TGTGCCAGCAGCCTACCAGGGTCAGATACGCAGTATTTT	.	TRBV9	13	.	TRBJ2-3
CASSFQPYSNTGELFF	TGTGCCAGCAGCTTCCAACCCTACAGCAACACCGGGGAGCTGTTTTTT	.	TRBV7-2	16	.	TRBJ2-2
CASSSPEIGEKLFF	TGTGCCAGCAGTTCCCCCGAAATTGGGGAAAAACTGTTTTTT	.	TRBV28	14	.	TRBJ1-4
CASSPGDRGLRGQYF	TGCGCCAGCAGCCCTGGGGACAGGGGACTTCGTGGGCAGTACTTC	TRBD1	TRBV4-1	15	few	TRBJ2-7
CSVEGAGGQGGETQYF	TGCAGCGTTGAAGGGGCGGGTGGGCAGGGAGGAGAGACCCAGTACTTC	.	TRBV29-1	16	.	TRBJ2-5
CASSSQVAIGQPQHF	TGTGCCAGCAGTTCTCAAGTTGCCATCGGCCAGCCCCAGCATTTT	.	TRBV27	15	once	TRBJ1-5
CATSRDRGYNEQFF	TGTGCCACCAGCAGAGACAGGGGCTACAATGAGCAGTTCTTC	.	TRBV15	14	.	TRBJ2-1
CASSLGDILRYEQYF	TGCGCCAGCAGCTTGGGGGACATTCTTAGGTACGAGCAGTACTTC	.	TRBV5-1	15	.	TRBJ2-7
CAIRGLAGAGEQFF	TGTGCCATCAGAGGACTAGCGGGAGCGGGTGAGCAGTTCTTC	TRBD2	TRBV10-3	14	.	TRBJ2-1
CASSLGRRHTDTQYF	TGTGCCAGCAGCTTGGGGCGACGCCACACAGATACGCAGTATTTT	.	TRBV5-8	15	.	TRBJ2-3
CASKGISYEQYF	TGTGCCAGTAAGGGCATCTCCTACGAGCAGTACTTC	.	TRBV19	12	.	TRBJ2-7
CASITGRGTEAFF	TGTGCCAGTATAACGGGAAGGGGCACTGAAGCTTTCTTT	.	TRBV19	13	.	TRBJ1-1